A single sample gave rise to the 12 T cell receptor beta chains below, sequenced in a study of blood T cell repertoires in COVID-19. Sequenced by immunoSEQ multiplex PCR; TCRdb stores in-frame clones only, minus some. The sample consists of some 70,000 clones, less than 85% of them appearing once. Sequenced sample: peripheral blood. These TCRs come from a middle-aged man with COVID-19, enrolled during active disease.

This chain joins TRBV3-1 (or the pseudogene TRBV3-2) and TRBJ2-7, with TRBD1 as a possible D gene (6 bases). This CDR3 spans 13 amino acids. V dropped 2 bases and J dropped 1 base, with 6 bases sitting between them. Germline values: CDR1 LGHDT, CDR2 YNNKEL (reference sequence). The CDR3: CASSQQGSYEQYF. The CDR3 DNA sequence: TGTGCCAGCAGCCAACAGGGGTCCTACGAGCAGTACTTC.

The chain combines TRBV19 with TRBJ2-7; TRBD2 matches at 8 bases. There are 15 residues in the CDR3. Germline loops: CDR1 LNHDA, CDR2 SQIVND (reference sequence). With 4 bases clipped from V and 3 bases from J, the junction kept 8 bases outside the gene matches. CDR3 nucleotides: TGTGCCAGTAGTAGGGGGGGAACTAGCGGCTACGAGCAGTACTTC. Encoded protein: CASSRGGTSGYEQYF.

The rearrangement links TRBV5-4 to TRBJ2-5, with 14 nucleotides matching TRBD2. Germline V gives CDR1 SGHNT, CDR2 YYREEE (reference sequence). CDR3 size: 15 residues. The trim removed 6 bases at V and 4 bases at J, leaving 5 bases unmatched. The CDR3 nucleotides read TGTGCCAGCAACCGAGGACTAGCGGGGGGAGAGACCCAGTACTTC. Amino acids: CASNRGLAGGETQYF.

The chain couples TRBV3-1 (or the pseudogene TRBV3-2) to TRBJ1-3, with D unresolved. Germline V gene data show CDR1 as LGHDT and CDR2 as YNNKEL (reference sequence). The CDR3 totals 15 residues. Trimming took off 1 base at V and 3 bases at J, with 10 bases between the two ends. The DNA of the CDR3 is TGTGCCAGCAGCCAAGGTTGGCTCATTGGAAACACCATATATTTT. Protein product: CASSQGWLIGNTIYF.

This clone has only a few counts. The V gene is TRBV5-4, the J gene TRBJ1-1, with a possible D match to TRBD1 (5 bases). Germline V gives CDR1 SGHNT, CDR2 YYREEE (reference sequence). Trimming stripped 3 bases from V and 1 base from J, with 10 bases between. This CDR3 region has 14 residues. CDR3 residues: CASSWGTRNTEAFF. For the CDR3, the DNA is TGTGCCAGCAGCTGGGGGACTCGGAACACTGAAGCTTTCTTT.

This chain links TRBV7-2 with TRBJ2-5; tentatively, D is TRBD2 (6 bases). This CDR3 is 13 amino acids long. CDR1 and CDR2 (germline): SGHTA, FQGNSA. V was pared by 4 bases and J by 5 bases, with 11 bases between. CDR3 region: CASSSFGGETQYF. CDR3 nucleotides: TGTGCCAGCAGCTCATTTGGGGGGGAGACCCAGTACTTC.

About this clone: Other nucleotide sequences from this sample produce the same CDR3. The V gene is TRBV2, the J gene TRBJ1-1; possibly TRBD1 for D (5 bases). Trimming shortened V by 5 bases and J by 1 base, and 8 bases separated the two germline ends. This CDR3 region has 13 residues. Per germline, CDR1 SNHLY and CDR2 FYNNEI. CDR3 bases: TGTGCCAGCAGTCTGACAGAGAACACTGAAGCTTTCTTT. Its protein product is CASSLTENTEAFF. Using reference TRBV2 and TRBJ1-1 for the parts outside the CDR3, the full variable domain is EPEVTQTPSHQVTQMGQEVILRCVPISNHLYFYWYRQILGQKVEFLVSFYNNEISEKSEIFDDQFSVERPDGSNFTLKIRSTKLEDSAMYFCASSLTENTEAFFGQGTRLTVV.

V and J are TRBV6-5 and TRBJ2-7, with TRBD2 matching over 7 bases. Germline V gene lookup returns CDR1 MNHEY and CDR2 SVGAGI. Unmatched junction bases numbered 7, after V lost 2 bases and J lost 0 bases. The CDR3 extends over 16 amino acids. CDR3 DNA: TGTGCCAGCAGTTACGCGGGAGCTCTCGCCTCCTACGAGCAGTACTTC. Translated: CASSYAGALASYEQYF.

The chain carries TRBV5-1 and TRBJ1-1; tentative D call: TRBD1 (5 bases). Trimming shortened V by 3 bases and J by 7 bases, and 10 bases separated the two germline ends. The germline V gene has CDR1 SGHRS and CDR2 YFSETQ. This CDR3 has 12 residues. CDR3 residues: CASSWSGVEAFF. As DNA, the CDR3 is TGCGCCAGCAGCTGGTCGGGGGTTGAAGCTTTCTTT. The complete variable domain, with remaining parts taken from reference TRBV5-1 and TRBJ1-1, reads KAGVTQTPRYLIKTRGQQVTLSCSPISGHRSVSWYQQTPGQGLQFLFEYFSETQRNKGNFPGRFSGRQFSNSRSEMNVSTLELGDSALYLCASSWSGVEAFFGQGTRLTVV.

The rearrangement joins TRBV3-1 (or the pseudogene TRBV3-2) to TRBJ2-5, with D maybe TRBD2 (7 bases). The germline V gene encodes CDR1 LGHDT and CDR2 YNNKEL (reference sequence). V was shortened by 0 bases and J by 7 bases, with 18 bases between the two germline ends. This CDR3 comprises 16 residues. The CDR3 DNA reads TGTGCCAGCAGCCAAGACTACGGGGGGCACTCGGGGACCCAGTACTTC. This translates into CASSQDYGGHSGTQYF.

The CDR3 region is CASRWGKGRNTEAFF. CDR3 DNA sequence: TGTGCCAGCAGGTGGGGCAAAGGTCGGAACACTGAAGCTTTCTTT. This chain uses TRBV11-2 with TRBJ1-1; a weak D match, TRBD1 (5 bases). This CDR3 is 15 amino acids long. Trimming removed 6 bases from V and 1 base from J, with 15 bases in between. The germline V gene has CDR1 SGHAT and CDR2 FQNNGV.

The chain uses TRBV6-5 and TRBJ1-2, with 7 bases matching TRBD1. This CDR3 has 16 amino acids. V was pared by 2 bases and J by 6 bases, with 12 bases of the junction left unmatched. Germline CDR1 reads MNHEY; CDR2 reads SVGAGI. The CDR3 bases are TGTGCCAGCAGTTACGGCCCGATAGGGGGCGATGATGGCTACACCTTC. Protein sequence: CASSYGPIGGDDGYTF.